This is a list of T cell receptor beta chains from one sample in a study of T cells in Graves' hyperthyroidism and ophthalmopathy. TCRdb recomputed calls from the multiplex PCR reads with MiXCR, one row per CDR3 protein. The sample has some 500,000 distinct CDR3 sequences; approximately 25% are singletons. The sample was blood. The source of these receptors is a woman aged 30 to 39 with Graves' ophthalmopathy. Each CDR3 is given with its conserved first and last residue. The order of the fields is clone size, D gene, J gene, V gene, CDR3 DNA, CDR3 protein. The D gene is left open where the match is weak. Rows give clone size only sometimes, using once, few, many, or a class for an expanded clone.

abundance: few
d_gene: TRBD2
j_gene: TRBJ2-5
v_gene: TRBV20-1
CDR3nt: TGCAGTCCCTGGACTAGCGAGTACCAAGAGACCCAGTACTTC
CDR3aa: CSPWTSEYQETQYF

abundance: -
d_gene: -
j_gene: TRBJ2-2
v_gene: TRBV14
CDR3nt: TGTGCCAGCAGCAAACAGCGGAACACCGGGGAGCTGTTTTTT
CDR3aa: CASSKQRNTGELFF

abundance: many
d_gene: -
j_gene: TRBJ1-1
v_gene: TRBV6-2/TRBV6-3
CDR3nt: TGTGCCACCGGAGGAGCGACGGCAAACACTGAAGCTTTCTTT
CDR3aa: CATGGATANTEAFF

abundance: many
d_gene: TRBD1
j_gene: TRBJ2-2
v_gene: TRBV19
CDR3nt: TGTGCCACCAAGGGACAGCGAGAACAAACCGGGGAGCTGTTTTTT
CDR3aa: CATKGQREQTGELFF

abundance: -
d_gene: -
j_gene: TRBJ1-1
v_gene: TRBV19
CDR3nt: TGTGCCAGTAGTATAGACGCTTGGAACACTGAAGCTTTCTTT
CDR3aa: CASSIDAWNTEAFF

abundance: -
d_gene: -
j_gene: TRBJ1-5
v_gene: TRBV2
CDR3nt: TGTGCCAGCATGGGGGGTTACAATCAGCCCCAGCATTTT
CDR3aa: CASMGGYNQPQHF

abundance: -
d_gene: -
j_gene: TRBJ1-3
v_gene: TRBV11-1
CDR3nt: TGTGCCAGCAGCTCCCAACAGATAAGCTCTGGAAACACCATATATTTT
CDR3aa: CASSSQQISSGNTIYF

abundance: -
d_gene: -
j_gene: TRBJ1-5
v_gene: TRBV4-1
CDR3nt: TGCGCCAGCAGCCAAGGTGACACCCGGCTGAATCAGCCCCAGCATTTT
CDR3aa: CASSQGDTRLNQPQHF

abundance: few
d_gene: -
j_gene: TRBJ2-5
v_gene: TRBV10-1
CDR3nt: TGCGCCAGCAGTGAGAGGTCACAAGAGACCCAGTACTTC
CDR3aa: CASSERSQETQYF

abundance: many
d_gene: -
j_gene: TRBJ1-2
v_gene: TRBV12-3/TRBV12-4
CDR3nt: TGTGCCAGCAGTCCGCAGGGTTTCTACTATGGCTACACCTTC
CDR3aa: CASSPQGFYYGYTF

abundance: many
d_gene: -
j_gene: TRBJ2-5
v_gene: TRBV29-1
CDR3nt: TGCAGCGTTGAAGATGTGGATGAGTTGAAGGGAGGAGAGACCCAGTACTTC
CDR3aa: CSVEDVDELKGGETQYF

abundance: many
d_gene: -
j_gene: TRBJ2-7
v_gene: TRBV6-2/TRBV6-3
CDR3nt: TGTGCCAGCAGCGCGGGACTCGCTTTGGTGCACTCCTACGAGCAGTACTTC
CDR3aa: CASSAGLALVHSYEQYF

abundance: many
d_gene: -
j_gene: TRBJ1-5
v_gene: TRBV10-3
CDR3nt: TGTGCCATCAGTGAGTCCCCGTCCTATAGCAATCAGCCCCAGCATTTT
CDR3aa: CAISESPSYSNQPQHF

abundance: many
d_gene: -
j_gene: TRBJ1-1
v_gene: TRBV27
CDR3nt: TGTGCCAGTACGGGACCGAGCACTGAAGCTTTCTTT
CDR3aa: CASTGPSTEAFF

abundance: few
d_gene: TRBD1
j_gene: TRBJ1-5
v_gene: TRBV3-1
CDR3nt: TGTGCCAGCAGCCAAGAAATGGGCAGGGGGGGGACGAGCAATCAGCCCCAGCATTTT
CDR3aa: CASSQEMGRGGTSNQPQHF

abundance: -
d_gene: -
j_gene: TRBJ2-2
v_gene: TRBV12-5
CDR3nt: TGTGCTAGTGGTTTGGTAAAGGGAAGAACCGGGGAGCTGTTTTTT
CDR3aa: CASGLVKGRTGELFF

abundance: -
d_gene: -
j_gene: TRBJ2-7
v_gene: TRBV10-3
CDR3nt: TGTGCCATCAGCCTACTTAACACAGGGAGCTCCTACGAGCAGTACTTC
CDR3aa: CAISLLNTGSSYEQYF

abundance: -
d_gene: -
j_gene: TRBJ1-1
v_gene: TRBV29-1
CDR3nt: TGCAGCGGGGCTGGACAGAACACTGAAGCTTTCTTT
CDR3aa: CSGAGQNTEAFF

abundance: -
d_gene: TRBD1
j_gene: TRBJ1-1
v_gene: TRBV12-3/TRBV12-4
CDR3nt: TGTGTCAGCAGTATAGCGGACAGGGCTGAAGCTTTCTTT
CDR3aa: CVSSIADRAEAFF

abundance: many
d_gene: -
j_gene: TRBJ2-7
v_gene: TRBV27
CDR3nt: TGTGCCAGCAGTTCACATGATAACTACGAGCAGTACTTC
CDR3aa: CASSSHDNYEQYF

abundance: once
d_gene: TRBD1
j_gene: TRBJ1-1
v_gene: TRBV4-2
CDR3nt: TGTGCCAGCAGCCATGGGACAGGGGGTTCTAGGGCTGAAGCTTTCTTT
CDR3aa: CASSHGTGGSRAEAFF

abundance: many
d_gene: -
j_gene: TRBJ1-3
v_gene: TRBV15
CDR3nt: TGTGCCACCAGCAGAGATGGGTCAGGACGAGCCAGGGACACCATATATTTT
CDR3aa: CATSRDGSGRARDTIYF

abundance: many
d_gene: TRBD1
j_gene: TRBJ1-5
v_gene: TRBV19
CDR3nt: TGTGCCAGTCGCCAGGGGGAGAGCAATCAGCCCCAGCATTTT
CDR3aa: CASRQGESNQPQHF

abundance: -
d_gene: -
j_gene: TRBJ2-7
v_gene: TRBV9
CDR3nt: TGTGCCAGCAGCGTAGGGACTGCACGAGAGCAGTACTTC
CDR3aa: CASSVGTAREQYF

abundance: many
d_gene: -
j_gene: TRBJ1-3
v_gene: TRBV4-2
CDR3nt: TGTGCCAGCAGCCTAAGGGTGATCCCAAGCTCTGGAAACACCATATATTTT
CDR3aa: CASSLRVIPSSGNTIYF

abundance: -
d_gene: -
j_gene: TRBJ1-2
v_gene: TRBV6-1
CDR3nt: TGTGCCAGCACCAGGCCAGCAGCTAACTATGGCTACACCTTC
CDR3aa: CASTRPAANYGYTF

abundance: few
d_gene: -
j_gene: TRBJ2-7
v_gene: TRBV20-1
CDR3nt: TGCAGTGCTAGGGGTCGGGGCCGCTACGAGCAGTACTTC
CDR3aa: CSARGRGRYEQYF

abundance: -
d_gene: -
j_gene: TRBJ1-5
v_gene: TRBV19
CDR3nt: TGTGCCAGTAGTATAGATCGAACAGGGATTGGCAATCAGCCCCAGCATTTT
CDR3aa: CASSIDRTGIGNQPQHF

abundance: many
d_gene: TRBD2
j_gene: TRBJ2-7
v_gene: TRBV14
CDR3nt: TGTGCCAGCAGCCAAATGGGGGGGTTCGACGAGCAGTACTTC
CDR3aa: CASSQMGGFDEQYF

abundance: many
d_gene: -
j_gene: TRBJ2-2
v_gene: TRBV24-1
CDR3nt: TGTGCCACCAGTGACATTCGGGACACCACCTCGAACACCGGGGAGCTGTTTTTT
CDR3aa: CATSDIRDTTSNTGELFF

abundance: -
d_gene: -
j_gene: TRBJ1-1
v_gene: TRBV6-2/TRBV6-3
CDR3nt: TGTGCCAGCAGAACGGGGGACATGGAGAACACTGAAGCTTTCTTT
CDR3aa: CASRTGDMENTEAFF

abundance: -
d_gene: TRBD2
j_gene: TRBJ2-5
v_gene: TRBV20-1
CDR3nt: TGCAGTGCTCCTCGGGGGGGACTAGCGGGGGAGACCCAGTACTTC
CDR3aa: CSAPRGGLAGETQYF

abundance: many
d_gene: -
j_gene: TRBJ1-3
v_gene: TRBV4-3
CDR3nt: TGCGCCAGCAGCCAAACGGACAGCTCTGGAAACACCATATATTTT
CDR3aa: CASSQTDSSGNTIYF

abundance: -
d_gene: -
j_gene: TRBJ2-5
v_gene: TRBV2
CDR3nt: TGTGCCAGCAGTGTCAGGGTGGAGACCCAGTACTTC
CDR3aa: CASSVRVETQYF

abundance: many
d_gene: -
j_gene: TRBJ1-3
v_gene: TRBV28
CDR3nt: TGTGCCAGCAGTTCCCCGGGGGCGTCTGGAAACACCATATATTTT
CDR3aa: CASSSPGASGNTIYF

abundance: few
d_gene: -
j_gene: TRBJ1-1
v_gene: TRBV20-1
CDR3nt: TGCAGTGCTGGGGACCCAACAGCGAACACTGAAGCTTTCTTT
CDR3aa: CSAGDPTANTEAFF

abundance: -
d_gene: -
j_gene: TRBJ2-5
v_gene: TRBV19
CDR3nt: TGTGCCAGTAGTATAGGCTGGGTCCAGAAAATCCAAGAGACCCAGTACTTC
CDR3aa: CASSIGWVQKIQETQYF

abundance: many
d_gene: TRBD1
j_gene: TRBJ1-2
v_gene: TRBV6-5
CDR3nt: TGTGCCAGCAGTTCGACAGGGTTTCGTGGCTACACCTTC
CDR3aa: CASSSTGFRGYTF

abundance: few
d_gene: -
j_gene: TRBJ1-3
v_gene: TRBV28
CDR3nt: TGTGCCAGCAGATCCCCTCAGCGTCTTGGTAACACCATATATTTT
CDR3aa: CASRSPQRLGNTIYF

abundance: many
d_gene: -
j_gene: TRBJ2-5
v_gene: TRBV18
CDR3nt: TGTGCCAGCTCAATCTATAAGGGTGCGGCAGAGACCCAGTACTTC
CDR3aa: CASSIYKGAAETQYF

abundance: many
d_gene: -
j_gene: TRBJ1-1
v_gene: TRBV7-3
CDR3nt: TGTGCCAGCAGCTTAATAGGGGGGGCAGGCACTGAAGCTTTCTTT
CDR3aa: CASSLIGGAGTEAFF

abundance: many
d_gene: -
j_gene: TRBJ2-2
v_gene: TRBV30
CDR3nt: TGTGCCTGGACGCCCGACGCCGGGGAGCTGTTTTTT
CDR3aa: CAWTPDAGELFF

abundance: -
d_gene: -
j_gene: TRBJ2-5
v_gene: TRBV18
CDR3nt: TGTGCCAGCTCACCAGGGCTGTACCAAGAGACCCAGTACTTC
CDR3aa: CASSPGLYQETQYF

abundance: once
d_gene: TRBD1
j_gene: TRBJ1-2
v_gene: TRBV7-3
CDR3nt: TGTGCCAGCAGCAAAACATTAGACAGGGTATCCCTTAACTATGGCTACACCTTC
CDR3aa: CASSKTLDRVSLNYGYTF

abundance: many
d_gene: -
j_gene: TRBJ2-7
v_gene: TRBV7-8
CDR3nt: TGTGCCAGCAGCTTAAGGCTAGTTGGTTCCGAGCAGTACTTC
CDR3aa: CASSLRLVGSEQYF

abundance: many
d_gene: -
j_gene: TRBJ1-1
v_gene: TRBV7-9
CDR3nt: TGTGCCAGCAGCTTAACCGGCGTAGTTATGCATGAAGCTTTCTTT
CDR3aa: CASSLTGVVMHEAFF

abundance: -
d_gene: -
j_gene: TRBJ2-6
v_gene: TRBV11-1
CDR3nt: TGTGCCAGCAGCCCTAGCAGGACTTACTCTGGGGCCAACGTCCTGACTTTC
CDR3aa: CASSPSRTYSGANVLTF

abundance: -
d_gene: -
j_gene: TRBJ1-1
v_gene: TRBV6-1
CDR3nt: TGTGCCAGCACCGAGGACAGCATGAACACTGAAGCTTTCTTT
CDR3aa: CASTEDSMNTEAFF

abundance: many
d_gene: -
j_gene: TRBJ2-7
v_gene: TRBV7-2
CDR3nt: TGTGCCAGCAGCCAGCTCGGATCCTACGAGCAGTACTTC
CDR3aa: CASSQLGSYEQYF

abundance: many
d_gene: TRBD2
j_gene: TRBJ2-2
v_gene: TRBV20-1
CDR3nt: TGCAGTGCTAGATCGGGGGGAAGGGACACCGGGGAGCTGTTTTTT
CDR3aa: CSARSGGRDTGELFF

abundance: many
d_gene: TRBD1
j_gene: TRBJ1-2
v_gene: TRBV20-1
CDR3nt: TGCAGTGCTATAGGACAGGGGGCGATTTTTGGCTACACCTTC
CDR3aa: CSAIGQGAIFGYTF

abundance: -
d_gene: TRBD2
j_gene: TRBJ2-7
v_gene: TRBV20-1
CDR3nt: TGCAGTGCTAGAAAGGGACTAGCGGGGTCCCCCGAGCAGTACTTC
CDR3aa: CSARKGLAGSPEQYF

abundance: many
d_gene: -
j_gene: TRBJ2-2
v_gene: TRBV6-2/TRBV6-3
CDR3nt: TGTGCCAGCAGTCATCGGACAGACCTCGGGGAGCTGTTTTTT
CDR3aa: CASSHRTDLGELFF

abundance: many
d_gene: -
j_gene: TRBJ2-5
v_gene: TRBV15
CDR3nt: TGTGCCACCAGCAGCGATTGGGGGGCTGAGACCCAGTACTTC
CDR3aa: CATSSDWGAETQYF